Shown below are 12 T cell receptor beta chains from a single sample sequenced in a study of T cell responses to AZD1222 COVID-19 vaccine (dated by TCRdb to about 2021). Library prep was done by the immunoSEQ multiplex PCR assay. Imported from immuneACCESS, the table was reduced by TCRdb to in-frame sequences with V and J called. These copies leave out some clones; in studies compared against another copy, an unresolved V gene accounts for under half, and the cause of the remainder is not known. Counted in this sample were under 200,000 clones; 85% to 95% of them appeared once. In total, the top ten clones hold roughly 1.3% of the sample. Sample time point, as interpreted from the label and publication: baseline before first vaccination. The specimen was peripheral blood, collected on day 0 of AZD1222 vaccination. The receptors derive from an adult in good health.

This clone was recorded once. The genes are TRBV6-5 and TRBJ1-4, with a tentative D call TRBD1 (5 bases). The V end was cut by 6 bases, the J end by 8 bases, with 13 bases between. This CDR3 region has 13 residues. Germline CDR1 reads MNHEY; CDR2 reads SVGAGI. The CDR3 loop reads CASSGGGIEKLFF. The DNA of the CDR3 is TGTGCCAGCAGCGGGGGAGGGATCGAAAAACTGTTTTTT.

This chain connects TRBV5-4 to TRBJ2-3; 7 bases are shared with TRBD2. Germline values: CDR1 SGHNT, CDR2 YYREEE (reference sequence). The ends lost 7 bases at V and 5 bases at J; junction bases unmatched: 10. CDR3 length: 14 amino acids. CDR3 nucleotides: TGTGCCAGCGGGCTGGGAGGGCCCCAAGATACGCAGTATTTT. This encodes CASGLGGPQDTQYF.

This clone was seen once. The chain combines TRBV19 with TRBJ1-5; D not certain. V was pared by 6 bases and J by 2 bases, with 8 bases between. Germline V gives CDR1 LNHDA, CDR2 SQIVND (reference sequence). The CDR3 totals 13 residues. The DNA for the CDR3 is TGTGCCAGTAGCCCCGTCGGCAATCAGCCCCAGCATTTT. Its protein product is CASSPVGNQPQHF.

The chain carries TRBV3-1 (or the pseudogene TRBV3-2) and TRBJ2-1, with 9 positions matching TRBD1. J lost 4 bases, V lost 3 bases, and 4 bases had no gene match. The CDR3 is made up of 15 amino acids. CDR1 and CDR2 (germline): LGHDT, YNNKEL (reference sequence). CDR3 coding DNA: TGTGCCAGCAGCCATCGGGACAGGGTATACAATGAGCAGTTCTTC. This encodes CASSHRDRVYNEQFF.

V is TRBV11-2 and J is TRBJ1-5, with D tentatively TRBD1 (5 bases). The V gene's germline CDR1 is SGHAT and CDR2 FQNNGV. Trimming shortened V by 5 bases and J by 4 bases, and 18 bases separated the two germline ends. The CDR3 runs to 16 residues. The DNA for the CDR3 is TGTGCCAGCAGCCCAGGGACCTACCGGGGAAATCAGCCCCAGCATTTT. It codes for CASSPGTYRGNQPQHF.

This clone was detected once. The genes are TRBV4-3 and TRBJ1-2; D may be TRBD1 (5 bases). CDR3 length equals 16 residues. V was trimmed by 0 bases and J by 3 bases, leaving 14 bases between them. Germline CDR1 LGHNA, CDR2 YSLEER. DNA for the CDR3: TGCGCCAGCAGCCAAGATTGGGGCCGGGCGGACTATGGCTACACCTTC. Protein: CASSQDWGRADYGYTF.

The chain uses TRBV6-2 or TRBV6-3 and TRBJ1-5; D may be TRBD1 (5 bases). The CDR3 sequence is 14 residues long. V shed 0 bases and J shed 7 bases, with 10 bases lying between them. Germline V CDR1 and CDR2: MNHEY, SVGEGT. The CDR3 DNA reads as TGTGCCAGCAGTTACTCTCAGGGACGGCAGCCCCAGCATTTT. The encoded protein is CASSYSQGRQPQHF.

CDR3 region: CASRGVGHYYGYTF. The CDR3 region has the DNA TGTGCCAGCAGGGGGGTGGGACATTACTATGGCTACACCTTC. The J gene is TRBJ1-2, the V gene TRBV2; D is possibly TRBD1 (6 bases). From germline, CDR1 is SNHLY and CDR2 FYNNEI. This CDR3 is 14 amino acids long. V lost 6 bases and J 3 bases, leaving 14 bases between the germline ends. The full variable domain, in which reference TRBV2 and TRBJ1-2 provide the parts outside the CDR3, is EPEVTQTPSHQVTQMGQEVILRCVPISNHLYFYWYRQILGQKVEFLVSFYNNEISEKSEIFDDQFSVERPDGSNFTLKIRSTKLEDSAMYFCASRGVGHYYGYTFGSGTRLTVV.

The CDR3 is CASSTRQDSPAYEQYF. DNA for the CDR3: TGTGCCAGCAGCACAAGGCAGGACTCGCCAGCCTACGAGCAGTACTTC. The chain links TRBV3-1 (or the pseudogene TRBV3-2) to TRBJ2-7; tentative D call: TRBD2 (5 bases). The V end lost 5 bases, the J end lost 2 bases, and 19 bases lay between the germline ends. CDR1 LGHDT and CDR2 YNNKEL come from the germline V gene (reference sequence). The CDR3 extends over 16 amino acids.

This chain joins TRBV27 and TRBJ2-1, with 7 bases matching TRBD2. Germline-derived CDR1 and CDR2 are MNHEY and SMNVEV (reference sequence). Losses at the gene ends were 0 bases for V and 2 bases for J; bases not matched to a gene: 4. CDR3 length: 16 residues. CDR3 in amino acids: CASSLSRGGPYNEQFF. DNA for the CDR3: TGTGCCAGCAGTTTATCCCGCGGGGGTCCCTACAATGAGCAGTTCTTC.

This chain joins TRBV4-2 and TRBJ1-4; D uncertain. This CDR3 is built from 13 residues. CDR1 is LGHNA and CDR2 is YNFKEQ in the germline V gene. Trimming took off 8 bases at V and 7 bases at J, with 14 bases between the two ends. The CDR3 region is CASSDGMSEKLFF. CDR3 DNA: TGTGCCAGCTCCGACGGAATGAGTGAAAAACTGTTTTTT.

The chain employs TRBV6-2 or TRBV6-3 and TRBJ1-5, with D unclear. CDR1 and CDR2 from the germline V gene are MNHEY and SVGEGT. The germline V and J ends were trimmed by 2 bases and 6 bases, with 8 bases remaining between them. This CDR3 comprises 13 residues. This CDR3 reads CASSYGSPQPQHF. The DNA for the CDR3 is TGTGCCAGCAGTTACGGGTCCCCTCAGCCCCAGCATTTT.